One and the same sample provided the 6 T cell receptor beta chains below, sequenced in a study of T cell responses to AZD1222 COVID-19 vaccine. TCRdb's copy holds only in-frame clones and misses some; the assay was immunoSEQ multiplex PCR. The top ten clones hold more than 14% of a sample with fewer than 120,000 clones, about 90% of them seen once. The input for sequencing was peripheral blood, taken 28 days after the second AZD1222 dose. The receptor source for this set is an adult who received the AZD1222 COVID-19 vaccine.

The chain has TRBV11-3 and TRBJ2-1; a possible D gene is TRBD2 (6 bases). Germline V gene lookup returns CDR1 SGHNT and CDR2 YENEEA. V shed 7 bases and J shed 2 bases, with 12 bases lying between them. The CDR3 is made up of 14 amino acids. CDR3 in amino acids: CASNTGTPYNEQFF. CDR3 DNA: TGTGCCAGCAACACCGGGACTCCCTACAATGAGCAGTTCTTC.

This clone came up once. The J gene is TRBJ2-5, the V gene TRBV27, with 15 bases aligning to TRBD2. From germline, CDR1 is MNHEY and CDR2 SMNVEV (reference sequence). V lost 5 bases, J lost 4 bases, and 5 bases stayed unmatched. The CDR3 runs 16 residues. The CDR3 reads CASSPGTSGGRETQYF. CDR3 sequence (DNA): TGTGCCAGCAGTCCAGGGACTAGCGGGGGGAGAGAGACCCAGTACTTC.

This rearrangement joins TRBV3-1 (or the pseudogene TRBV3-2) to TRBJ1-4; 7 positions match TRBD1. The J segment lost 8 bases and the V segment lost 0 bases, leaving 6 bases of the junction unmatched. CDR1 LGHDT and CDR2 YNNKEL come from the germline V gene (reference sequence). This CDR3 comprises 15 residues. CDR3 DNA sequence: TGTGCCAGCAGCCAAGAGGCGACAGGGATCGAAAAACTGTTTTTT. It yields the protein CASSQEATGIEKLFF.

The chain is built from TRBV27 and TRBJ1-2; 8 bases map to TRBD1. The CDR3 is 14 residues long. V gave up 8 bases and J gave up 0 bases; unmatched junction bases: 5. CDR1 is MNHEY and CDR2 is SMNVEV in the germline V gene (reference sequence). Written as DNA, the CDR3 is TGTGCCAGCGGCTTCAGGGGGCCTAACTATGGCTACACCTTC. It translates to CASGFRGPNYGYTF.

The chain carries TRBV5-1 and TRBJ1-4, with D tentatively TRBD1 (6 bases). V was pared by 1 base and J by 5 bases, with 12 bases between. The length of the CDR3 is 15 residues. The germline V gene encodes CDR1 SGHRS and CDR2 YFSETQ. For the CDR3, the DNA is TGCGCCAGCAGCTTGTACGGGGGGCAGAATGAAAAACTGTTTTTT. It codes for CASSLYGGQNEKLFF.

DNA of the CDR3: TGTGCCAGCAGGACCGGGAGCTCCACTGAAGCTTTCTTT. This sequence encodes CASRTGSSTEAFF. V usage is TRBV6-5 and J usage is TRBJ1-1, with D hard to call. The germline gives CDR1 MNHEY, CDR2 SVGAGI. This CDR3 region has 13 residues. V was pared by 6 bases and J by 4 bases, with 12 bases between.